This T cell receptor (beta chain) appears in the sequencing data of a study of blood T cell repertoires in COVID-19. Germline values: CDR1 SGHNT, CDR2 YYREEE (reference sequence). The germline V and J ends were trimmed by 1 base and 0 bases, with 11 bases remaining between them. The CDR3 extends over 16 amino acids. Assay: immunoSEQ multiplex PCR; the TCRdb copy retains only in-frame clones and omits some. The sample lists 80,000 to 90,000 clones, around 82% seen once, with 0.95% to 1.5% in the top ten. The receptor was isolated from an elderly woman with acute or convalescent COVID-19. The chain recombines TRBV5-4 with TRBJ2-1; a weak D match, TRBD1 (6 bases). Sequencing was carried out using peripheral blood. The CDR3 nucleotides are TGTGCCAGCAGCTTGATGGGGGCGAGCTCCTACAATGAGCAGTTCTTC. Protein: CASSLMGASSYNEQFF.